The 5 T cell receptor beta chains given below trace back to one sample, sequenced in a study of cytomegalovirus exposure and HLA in healthy donors. Sequenced by immunoSEQ multiplex PCR; TCRdb stores in-frame clones only, minus some. The top ten clones hold roughly 4.4% of a sample with roughly 120,000 clones, roughly nine tenths of them seen once. The sequenced sample was PBMCs. The receptors shown here come from a man aged 18 to 29 in good health and CMV-seropositive.

The rearrangement uses TRBV18 and TRBJ2-2; possibly TRBD1 for D (6 bases). CDR1 and CDR2 from the germline V gene are KGHSH and LQKENI. V was cut by 3 bases and J by 6 bases, with 14 bases left in between. This CDR3 is 15 amino acids long. CDR3 region: CASSPRTVPPGELFF. DNA of the CDR3: TGTGCCAGCTCACCCAGGACAGTACCCCCCGGGGAGCTGTTTTTT.

The rearrangement joins TRBV28 to TRBJ1-3; TRBD1 is a possible D gene (5 bases). Germline CDR1 MDHEN, CDR2 SYDVKM. V was clipped by 5 bases and J by 2 bases, with 16 bases between them. This CDR3 contains 16 residues. The CDR3 region is CASSPFQGFAGNTIYF. The DNA of the CDR3 is TGTGCCAGCAGTCCTTTTCAGGGATTCGCTGGAAACACCATATATTTT.

The CDR3 here is CASSPASGRNQPQHF. CDR3 DNA sequence: TGTGCCAGCTCACCGGCGTCCGGGAGGAATCAGCCCCAGCATTTT. The V gene is TRBV18, the J gene TRBJ1-5; D uncertain. V lost 3 bases and J lost 4, with 13 bases in between. Germline V lookup: CDR1 KGHSH, CDR2 LQKENI. The CDR3 consists of 15 residues.

The rearrangement uses TRBV27 and TRBJ2-2; 10 nucleotides line up with TRBD2. The V and J ends lost 5 bases and 4 bases, in that order; junction bases with no gene match: 4. CDR1 and CDR2 from the germline V gene are MNHEY and SMNVEV (reference sequence). The CDR3 sequence is 15 residues long. The CDR3 protein is CASSLLAGVTGELFF. As DNA, the CDR3 is TGTGCCAGCAGTCTCCTAGCGGGGGTCACCGGGGAGCTGTTTTTT.

V gene TRBV15 combines with J gene TRBJ1-5; unclear D gene. The V and J ends lost 1 base and 5 bases respectively, with 6 bases between them. Germline V CDR1 and CDR2: LNHNV, YYDKDF (reference sequence). The CDR3 totals 13 residues. The CDR3, as DNA: TGTGCCACCAGCAGAGTCGTTCATCAGCCCCAGCATTTT. Translation gives CATSRVVHQPQHF. The complete variable domain, with remaining parts taken from reference TRBV15 and TRBJ1-5, reads DAMVIQNPRYQVTQFGKPVTLSCSQTLNHNVMYWYQQKSSQAPKLLFHYYDKDFNNEADTPDNFQSRRPNTSFCFLDIRSPGLGDTAMYLCATSRVVHQPQHFGDGTRLSIL.